A single sample gave rise to the 2 T cell receptor beta chains below, sequenced in a study of T cell responses to AZD1222 COVID-19 vaccine. Some clones are missing from TCRdb's copy, which holds only in-frame ones; the method was immunoSEQ multiplex PCR. This sample has approximately 150,000 clones; roughly nine tenths occur once, and the top ten carry around 4.9%. Sample: peripheral blood, taken on day 0 of AZD1222 vaccination. The source is an adult in good health.

V gene TRBV2 combines with J gene TRBJ1-4, with no clear D. Germline V gene sequence: CDR1 SNHLY, CDR2 FYNNEI. CDR3 length: 13 residues. V was trimmed by 10 bases and J by 1 base, leaving 10 bases between them. The CDR3 protein is CATRRGTNEKLFF. In DNA form, the CDR3 reads TGTGCCACCCGCCGGGGAACTAATGAAAAACTGTTTTTT.

The chain links TRBV7-9 to TRBJ1-4; the match to TRBD1 covers 9 bases. After removal of 5 bases from V and 4 bases from J, the junction contained 2 bases not matched to a gene. The V gene's germline CDR1 is SEHNR and CDR2 FQNEAQ (reference sequence). The CDR3 is 14 amino acids. CDR3 in DNA: TGTGCCAGCAGCCGGGGACAGGGTAATGAAAAACTGTTTTTT. It yields the protein CASSRGQGNEKLFF.